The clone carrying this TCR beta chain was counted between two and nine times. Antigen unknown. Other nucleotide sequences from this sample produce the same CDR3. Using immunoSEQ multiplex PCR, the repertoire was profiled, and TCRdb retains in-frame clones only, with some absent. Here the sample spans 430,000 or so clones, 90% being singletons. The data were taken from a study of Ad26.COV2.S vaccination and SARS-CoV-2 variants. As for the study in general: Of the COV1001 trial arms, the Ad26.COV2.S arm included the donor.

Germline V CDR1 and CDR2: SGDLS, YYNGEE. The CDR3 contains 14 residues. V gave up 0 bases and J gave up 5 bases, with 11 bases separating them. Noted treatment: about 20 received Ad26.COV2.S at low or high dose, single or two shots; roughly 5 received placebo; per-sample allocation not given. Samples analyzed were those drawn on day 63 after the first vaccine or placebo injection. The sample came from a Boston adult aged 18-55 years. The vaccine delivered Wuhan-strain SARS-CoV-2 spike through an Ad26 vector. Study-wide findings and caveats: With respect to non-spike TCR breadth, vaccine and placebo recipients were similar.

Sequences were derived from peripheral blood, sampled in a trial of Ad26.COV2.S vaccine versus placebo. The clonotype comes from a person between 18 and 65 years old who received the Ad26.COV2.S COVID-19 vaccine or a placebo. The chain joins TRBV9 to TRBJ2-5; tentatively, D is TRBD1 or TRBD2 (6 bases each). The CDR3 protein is CASSVEGGRETQYF. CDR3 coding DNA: TGTGCCAGCAGCGTAGAGGGGGGCCGGGAGACCCAGTACTTC.